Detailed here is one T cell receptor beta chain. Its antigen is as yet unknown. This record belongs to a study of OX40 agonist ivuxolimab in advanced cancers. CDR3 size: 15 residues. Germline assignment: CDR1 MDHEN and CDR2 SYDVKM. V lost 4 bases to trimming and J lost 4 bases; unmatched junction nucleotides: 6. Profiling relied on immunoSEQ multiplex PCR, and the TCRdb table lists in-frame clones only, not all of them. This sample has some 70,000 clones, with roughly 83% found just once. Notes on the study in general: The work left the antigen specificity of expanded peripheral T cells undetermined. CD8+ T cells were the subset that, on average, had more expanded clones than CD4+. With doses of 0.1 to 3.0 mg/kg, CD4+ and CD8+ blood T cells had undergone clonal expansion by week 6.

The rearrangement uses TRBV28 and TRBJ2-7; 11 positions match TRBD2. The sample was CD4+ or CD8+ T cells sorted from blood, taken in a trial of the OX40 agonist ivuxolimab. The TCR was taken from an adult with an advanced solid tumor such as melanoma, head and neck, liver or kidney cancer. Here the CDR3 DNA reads TGTGCCAGCAGTTCCGCTAGCGGGGGGTCGTACGAGCAGTACTTC. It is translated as CASSSASGGSYEQYF. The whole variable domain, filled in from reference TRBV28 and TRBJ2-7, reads DVKVTQSSRYLVKRTGEKVFLECVQDMDHENMFWYRQDPGLGLRLIYFSYDVKMKEKGDIPEGYSVSREKKERFSLILESASTNQTSMYLCASSSASGGSYEQYFGPGTRLTVT.